This T cell receptor beta chain is drawn from a study of CD8 T cells in ankylosing spondylitis. General study points: Among TCR beta sequences, a motif of eight or nine highly homologous variants appeared characteristic of ankylosing spondylitis blood.

The germline V gene has CDR1 SGDLS and CDR2 YYNGEE. The V gene lost 4 bases and the J gene lost 16 bases, with 27 bases spanning the gap. The CDR3 covers 16 residues. TCRdb fed the 5' RACE reads into MiXCR, producing one record per CDR3 protein. The sample has fewer than 750,000 distinct CDR3 sequences, under 20% seen once. Note on this clonotype: Its antigen is as yet unknown.

The V and J genes are TRBV9 and TRBJ1-6; D might be TRBD1 (6 bases). The sequence came from a male donor with ankylosing spondylitis. The sample consisted of blood, either unsorted or a sorted T cell fraction (not recorded which). CDR3 protein: CASSPRGGQGKRTLHF. Written as DNA, the CDR3 is TGTGCCAGCAGCCCGAGGGGGGGACAAGGAAAGAGAACACTCCACTTT.